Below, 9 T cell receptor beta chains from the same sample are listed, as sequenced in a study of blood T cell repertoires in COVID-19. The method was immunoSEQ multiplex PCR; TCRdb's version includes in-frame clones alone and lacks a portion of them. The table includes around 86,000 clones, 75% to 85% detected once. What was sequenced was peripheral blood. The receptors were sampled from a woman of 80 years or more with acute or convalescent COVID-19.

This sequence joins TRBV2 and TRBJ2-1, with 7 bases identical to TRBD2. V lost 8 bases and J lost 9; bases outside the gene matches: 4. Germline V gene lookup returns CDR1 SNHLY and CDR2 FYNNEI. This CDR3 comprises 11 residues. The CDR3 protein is CASGPSGEQFF. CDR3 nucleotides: TGTGCCAGCGGACCTAGCGGTGAGCAGTTCTTC.

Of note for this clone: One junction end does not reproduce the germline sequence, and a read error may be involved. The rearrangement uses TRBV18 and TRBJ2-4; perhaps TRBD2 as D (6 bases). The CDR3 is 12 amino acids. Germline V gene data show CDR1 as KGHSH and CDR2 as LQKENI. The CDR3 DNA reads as TGTGCCAGCTCACCTGACGGGAAAACAGCGGGCTTC. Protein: CASSPDGKTAGF.

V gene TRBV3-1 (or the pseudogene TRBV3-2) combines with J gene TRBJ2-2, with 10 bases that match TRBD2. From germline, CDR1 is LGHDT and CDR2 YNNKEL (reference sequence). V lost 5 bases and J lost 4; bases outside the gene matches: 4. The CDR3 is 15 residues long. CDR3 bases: TGTGCCAGCAGCAACAGCGGGAGGGCCACCGGGGAGCTGTTTTTT. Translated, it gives CASSNSGRATGELFF.

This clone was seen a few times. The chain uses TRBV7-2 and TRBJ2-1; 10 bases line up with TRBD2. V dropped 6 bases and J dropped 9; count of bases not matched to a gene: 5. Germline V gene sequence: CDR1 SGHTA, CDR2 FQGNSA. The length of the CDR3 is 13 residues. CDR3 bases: TGTGCCAGCAGTCTAGCGGGGGAGACTGAGCAGTTCTTC. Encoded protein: CASSLAGETEQFF.

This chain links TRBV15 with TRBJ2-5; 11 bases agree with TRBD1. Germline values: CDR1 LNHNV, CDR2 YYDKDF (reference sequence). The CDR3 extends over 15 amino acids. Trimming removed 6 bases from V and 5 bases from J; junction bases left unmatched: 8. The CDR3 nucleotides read TGTGCCACCAGAACCGCGGGACAGGGGGTTGAGACCCAGTACTTC. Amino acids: CATRTAGQGVETQYF.

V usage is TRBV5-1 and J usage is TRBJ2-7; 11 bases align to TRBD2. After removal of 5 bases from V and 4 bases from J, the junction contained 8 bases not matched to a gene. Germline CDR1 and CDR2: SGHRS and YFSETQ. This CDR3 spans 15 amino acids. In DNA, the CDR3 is TGCGCCAGCAGGGTCGGGACTAGCGGAGCTTACGAGCAGTACTTC. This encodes CASRVGTSGAYEQYF.

CDR3 sequence reads: CASRAPGQGYGYTF. CDR3 DNA sequence: TGTGCCAGTAGAGCTCCGGGACAGGGCTATGGCTACACCTTC. V is TRBV28 and J is TRBJ1-2; 9 bases map to TRBD1. V gave up 9 bases and J gave up 4 bases; unmatched junction bases: 9. The CDR3 runs 14 residues. Per the germline V gene, CDR1 is MDHEN and CDR2 is SYDVKM.

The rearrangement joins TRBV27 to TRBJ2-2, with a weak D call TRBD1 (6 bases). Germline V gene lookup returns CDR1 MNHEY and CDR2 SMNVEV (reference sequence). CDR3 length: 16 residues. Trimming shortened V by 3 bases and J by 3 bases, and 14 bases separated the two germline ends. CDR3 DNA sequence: TGTGCCAGCAGTTTGCGCAGGGGCCTCGACACCGGGGAGCTGTTTTTT. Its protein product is CASSLRRGLDTGELFF.

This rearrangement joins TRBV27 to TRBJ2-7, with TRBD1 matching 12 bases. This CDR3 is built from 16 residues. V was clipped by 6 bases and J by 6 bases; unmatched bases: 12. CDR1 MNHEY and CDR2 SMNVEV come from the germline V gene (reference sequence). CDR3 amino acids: CASSYLAGTGGSEQYF. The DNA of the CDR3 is TGTGCCAGCAGCTACCTGGCCGGGACAGGGGGCAGCGAGCAGTACTTC.